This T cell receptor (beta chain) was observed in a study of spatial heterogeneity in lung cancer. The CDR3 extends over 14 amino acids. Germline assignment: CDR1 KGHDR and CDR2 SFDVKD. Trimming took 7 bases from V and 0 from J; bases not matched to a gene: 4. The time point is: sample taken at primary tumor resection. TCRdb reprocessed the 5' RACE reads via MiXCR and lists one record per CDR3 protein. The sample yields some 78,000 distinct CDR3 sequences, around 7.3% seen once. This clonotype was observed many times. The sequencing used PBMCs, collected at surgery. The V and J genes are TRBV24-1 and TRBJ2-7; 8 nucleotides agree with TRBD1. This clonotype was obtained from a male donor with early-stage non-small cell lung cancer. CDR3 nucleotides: TGTGCCACCAGCCGGGACAGGAGCTCCTACGAGCAGTACTTC. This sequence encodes CATSRDRSSYEQYF.